Each of the 8 T cell receptor beta chains below was sequenced from the same sample in a study of T cell repertoires in cytomegalovirus infection. TCRdb analysed the reads with MiXCR anew, one entry per CDR3 protein. This table has fewer than 300,000 distinct CDR3 sequences, about a quarter appearing once. Sequencing input: PBMCs. The source is a human donor in good health (CMV status not recorded). Some clones in this sample may be carry-over from other donors' samples.

The chain is built from TRBV11-3 and TRBJ2-3, with 8 bases identical to TRBD2. Germline values: CDR1 SGHNT, CDR2 YENEEA. This CDR3 spans 18 amino acids. The V and J ends lost 2 bases and 9 bases, in that order; junction bases with no gene match: 19. CDR3 bases: TGTGCCAGCAGCTTAAGGAGGTCGAGCGGGAGATTACTGGTAACGCAGTATTTT. This translates into CASSLRRSSGRLLVTQYF.

The chain combines TRBV11-2 with TRBJ2-7, with D possibly TRBD2 on 6 matching bases. Germline assignment: CDR1 SGHAT and CDR2 FQNNGV. CDR3 length equals 16 residues. The V end lost 5 bases, the J end lost 0 bases, and 17 bases lay between the germline ends. The CDR3 sequence: CASSRMGGDLSYEQYF. The CDR3 nucleotides are TGTGCCAGCAGCCGCATGGGCGGGGACCTCTCCTACGAGCAGTACTTC.

This clonotype has more than one count but fewer than ten. V and J are TRBV12-3 or TRBV12-4 and TRBJ2-6, with 8 bases identical to TRBD1. This CDR3 has 18 residues. The ends lost 4 bases at V and 0 bases at J; junction bases unmatched: 8. The CDR3 DNA reads TGTGCCAGCAGTTCTTCTGCAGGGGGCAACTCTGGGGCCAACGTCCTGACTTTC. Its translation: CASSSSAGGNSGANVLTF.

The CDR3 sequence is CASMGQQNTEAFF. The CDR3, as DNA: TGCGCCAGCATGGGACAGCAGAACACTGAAGCTTTCTTT. V and J are TRBV10-1 and TRBJ1-1, with TRBD1 identical over 7 bases. V shed 7 bases, J shed 1 base, and the junction held 3 bases outside the gene matches. CDR3 length: 13 residues. Germline CDR1 reads WNHNN; CDR2 reads SYGVQD (reference sequence).

In its sample, this clonotype was seen a few times. A much larger clone differs from this one at a single base, so this may be a read error. The rearrangement links TRBV7-6 to TRBJ1-4, with 8 bases that match TRBD1. The length of the CDR3 is 14 residues. CDR1 and CDR2 (germline): SGHVS, FNYEAQ. Trimming cost V 1 base and J 5 bases; bases outside gene matches: 0. The CDR3 DNA follows: TGTGCCAGCAGCTTAGGACAGGGGAATGAAAAACTGTTTTTT. Amino acid sequence: CASSLGQGNEKLFF.

This clonotype was counted between two and nine times. The V and J genes are TRBV7-9 and TRBJ1-2; unclear D gene. This CDR3 is 14 amino acids long. Germline CDR1 reads SEHNR; CDR2 reads FQNEAQ (reference sequence). Between the trimmed V and J ends, which lost 1 base and 6 bases, there was a span of 12 bases. The CDR3 loop is CASSLEGSYDGYTF. The CDR3, as DNA: TGTGCCAGCAGCTTAGAAGGCTCTTATGATGGCTACACCTTC.

The chain uses TRBV28 and TRBJ2-3; D unresolved. Germline CDR1 and CDR2: MDHEN and SYDVKM. CDR3 length equals 12 residues. Between the trimmed V and J ends, which lost 8 bases and 4 bases, there was a span of 10 bases. The CDR3 bases are TGTGCCAGCGGGCGTTTCCCAGATACGCAGTATTTT. Its translation is CASGRFPDTQYF.

This clonotype has ten or more counts. The rearrangement links TRBV4-2 to TRBJ2-1, with D maybe TRBD2 (7 bases). The V gene's germline CDR1 is LGHNA and CDR2 YNFKEQ. This CDR3 contains 17 residues. The ends were cut back, 1 base at V and 2 bases at J, with 15 bases in the middle. CDR3: CASSQGGVGGPYNEQFF. DNA of the CDR3: TGTGCCAGCAGCCAAGGTGGGGTCGGGGGGCCCTACAATGAGCAGTTCTTC.